The TCR beta chain under discussion was sequenced for a study of cytomegalovirus exposure and HLA in healthy donors. About this clone itself: Antigen specificity is unknown.

The V end was cut by 1 base, the J end by 6 bases, with 5 bases between. This CDR3 contains 12 residues. Germline V gene data show CDR1 as SGHNT and CDR2 as YENEEA. In the PCR, 60 Vbeta and 13 Jbeta primers were used. TCRdb's copy holds only in-frame clones and misses some; the assay was immunoSEQ multiplex PCR. This sample carries some 200,000 clones, roughly a tenth of them seen once, and the ten largest clones take roughly 1.4%. Study observations and caveats: HLA alleles showed associations with 15,000 to 20,000 TCR beta sequences in a later analysis, at a 0.05 false discovery rate.

The receptor was isolated from a woman in her 30s in good health and CMV-seropositive. The chain joins TRBV11-3 to TRBJ2-3, with D uncertain. Sequencing was carried out using PBMCs. The DNA of the CDR3 is TGTGCCAGCAGCTTAGGCGTGGATACGCAGTATTTT. Residues: CASSLGVDTQYF.